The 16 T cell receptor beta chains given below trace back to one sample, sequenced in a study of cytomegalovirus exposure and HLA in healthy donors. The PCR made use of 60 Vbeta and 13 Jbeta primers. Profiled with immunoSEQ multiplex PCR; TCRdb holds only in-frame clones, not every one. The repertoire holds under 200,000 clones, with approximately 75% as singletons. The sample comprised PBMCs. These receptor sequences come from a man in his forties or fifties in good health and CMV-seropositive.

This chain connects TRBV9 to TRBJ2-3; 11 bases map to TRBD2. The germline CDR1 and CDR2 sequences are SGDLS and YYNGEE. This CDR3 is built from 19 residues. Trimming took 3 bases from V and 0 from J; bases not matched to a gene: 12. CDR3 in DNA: TGTGCCAGCAGCGCAAACTCCGGGACTAGCGGATCGAGCACAGATACGCAGTATTTT. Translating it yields CASSANSGTSGSSTDTQYF.

CDR3 coding DNA: TGTGCCAGCAGCTCGTCCCGGCGGGGGGGGAACACCGGGGAGCTGTTTTTT. It specifies CASSSSRRGGNTGELFF. J is TRBJ2-2 and V is TRBV7-8; 9 nucleotides line up with TRBD2. V lost 4 bases to trimming and J lost 1 base; unmatched junction nucleotides: 7. Germline values: CDR1 SGHVS, CDR2 FQNEAQ. CDR3 length: 17 amino acids. The full variable domain, rest sourced from reference TRBV7-8 and TRBJ2-2, is GAGVSQSPRYKVAKRGQDVALRCDPISGHVSLFWYQQALGQGPEFLTYFQNEAQLDKSGLPSDRFFAERPEGSVSTLKIQRTQQEDSAVYLCASSSSRRGGNTGELFFGEGSRLTVL.

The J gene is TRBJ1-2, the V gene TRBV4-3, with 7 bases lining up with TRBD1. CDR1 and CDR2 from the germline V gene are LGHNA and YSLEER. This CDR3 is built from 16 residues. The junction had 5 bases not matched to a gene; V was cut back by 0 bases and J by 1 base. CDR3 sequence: CASSQDEGGGNYGYTF. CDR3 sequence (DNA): TGCGCCAGCAGCCAAGATGAAGGGGGCGGTAACTATGGCTACACCTTC.

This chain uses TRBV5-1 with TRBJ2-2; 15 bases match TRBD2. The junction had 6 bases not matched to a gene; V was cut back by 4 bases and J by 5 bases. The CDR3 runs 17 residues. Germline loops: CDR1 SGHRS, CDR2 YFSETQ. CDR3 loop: CASSTGLAGGLTGELFF. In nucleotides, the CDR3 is TGCGCCAGCAGCACCGGACTAGCGGGGGGGTTAACCGGGGAGCTGTTTTTT.

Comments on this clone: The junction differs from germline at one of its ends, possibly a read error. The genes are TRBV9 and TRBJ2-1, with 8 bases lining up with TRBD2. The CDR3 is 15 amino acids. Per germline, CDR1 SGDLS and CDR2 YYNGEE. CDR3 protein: CASSVAGGDYNGQFF. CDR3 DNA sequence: TGTGCCAGCAGCGTAGCCGGGGGGGACTACAATGGGCAGTTCTTC.

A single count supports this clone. The CDR3: CASSFYRAGAEAFF. CDR3 coding DNA: TGTGCCAGCAGCTTTTACAGGGCTGGGGCTGAAGCTTTCTTT. This sequence joins TRBV11-2 and TRBJ1-1, with TRBD1 as a possible D gene (6 bases). CDR3 length equals 14 residues. In germline, CDR1 is SGHAT, CDR2 FQNNGV. The V end lost 3 bases, the J end lost 6 bases, and 14 bases lay between the germline ends.

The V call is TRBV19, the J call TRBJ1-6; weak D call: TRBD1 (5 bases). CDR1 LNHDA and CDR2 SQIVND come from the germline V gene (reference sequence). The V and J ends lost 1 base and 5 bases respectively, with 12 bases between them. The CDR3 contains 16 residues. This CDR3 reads CASSIGQGLNNSPLHF. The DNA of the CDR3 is TGTGCCAGTAGTATAGGCCAGGGCCTGAATAATTCACCCCTCCACTTT.

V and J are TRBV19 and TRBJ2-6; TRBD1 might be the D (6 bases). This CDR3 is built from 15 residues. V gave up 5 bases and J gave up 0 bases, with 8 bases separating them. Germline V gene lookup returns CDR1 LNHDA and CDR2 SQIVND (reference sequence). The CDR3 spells CASSRDNSGANVLTF. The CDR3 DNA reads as TGTGCCAGTAGTCGGGACAACTCTGGGGCCAACGTCCTGACTTTC.

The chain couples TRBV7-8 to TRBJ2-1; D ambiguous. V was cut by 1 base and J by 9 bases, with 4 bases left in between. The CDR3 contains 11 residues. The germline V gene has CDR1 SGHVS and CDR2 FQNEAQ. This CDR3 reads CASSLGGEQFF. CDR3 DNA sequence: TGTGCCAGCAGCTTAGGCGGTGAGCAGTTCTTC.

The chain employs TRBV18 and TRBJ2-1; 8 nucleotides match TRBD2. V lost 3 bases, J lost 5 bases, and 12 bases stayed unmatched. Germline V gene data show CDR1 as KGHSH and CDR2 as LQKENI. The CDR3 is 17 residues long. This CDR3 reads CASSPPGGAGQNNEQFF. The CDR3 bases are TGTGCCAGCTCACCGCCCGGGGGGGCGGGCCAAAACAATGAGCAGTTCTTC.

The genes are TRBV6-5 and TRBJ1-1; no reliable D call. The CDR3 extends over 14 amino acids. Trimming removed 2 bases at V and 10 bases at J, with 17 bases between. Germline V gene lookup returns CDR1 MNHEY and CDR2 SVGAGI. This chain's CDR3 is CASSYTDKSSGAFF. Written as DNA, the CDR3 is TGTGCCAGCAGTTACACCGACAAGAGTTCAGGAGCTTTCTTT.

The CDR3 sequence is CATRADRAQQLTNEKLFF. The CDR3 DNA reads TGTGCCACCAGGGCGGACAGGGCACAGCAGTTGACTAATGAAAAACTGTTTTTT. V is TRBV15 and J is TRBJ1-4; 8 positions match TRBD1. V shed 6 bases and J 2 bases; nucleotides not matched to a gene: 14. The CDR3 totals 18 residues. CDR1 is LNHNV, CDR2 YYDKDF, per germline (reference sequence).

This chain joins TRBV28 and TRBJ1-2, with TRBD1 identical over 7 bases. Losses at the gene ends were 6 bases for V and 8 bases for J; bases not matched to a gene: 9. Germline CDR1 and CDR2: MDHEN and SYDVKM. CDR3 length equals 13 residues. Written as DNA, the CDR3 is TGTGCCAGCAGCGCTGACAGGGTACGGGGCTACACCTTC. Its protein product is CASSADRVRGYTF.

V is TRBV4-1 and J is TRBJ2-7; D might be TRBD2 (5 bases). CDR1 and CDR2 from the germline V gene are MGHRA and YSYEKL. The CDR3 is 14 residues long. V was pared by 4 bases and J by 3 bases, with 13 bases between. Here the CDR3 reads CASSLVDSDYEQYF. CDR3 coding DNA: TGCGCCAGCAGCCTAGTGGACTCGGACTACGAGCAGTACTTC.

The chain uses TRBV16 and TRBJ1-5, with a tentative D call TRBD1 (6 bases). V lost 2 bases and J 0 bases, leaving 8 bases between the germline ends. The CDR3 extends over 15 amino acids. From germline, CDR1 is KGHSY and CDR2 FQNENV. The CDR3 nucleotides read TGTGCCAGCAGCCAACAGGGGAATAGCAATCAGCCCCAGCATTTT. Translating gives CASSQQGNSNQPQHF.

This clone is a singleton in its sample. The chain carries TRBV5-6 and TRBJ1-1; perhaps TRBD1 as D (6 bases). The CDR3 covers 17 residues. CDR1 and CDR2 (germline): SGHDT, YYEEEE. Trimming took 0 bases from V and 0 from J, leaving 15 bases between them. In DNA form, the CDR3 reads TGTGCCAGCAGCTTGGTCTCAGGGGCAGGGATGAACACTGAAGCTTTCTTT. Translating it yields CASSLVSGAGMNTEAFF.